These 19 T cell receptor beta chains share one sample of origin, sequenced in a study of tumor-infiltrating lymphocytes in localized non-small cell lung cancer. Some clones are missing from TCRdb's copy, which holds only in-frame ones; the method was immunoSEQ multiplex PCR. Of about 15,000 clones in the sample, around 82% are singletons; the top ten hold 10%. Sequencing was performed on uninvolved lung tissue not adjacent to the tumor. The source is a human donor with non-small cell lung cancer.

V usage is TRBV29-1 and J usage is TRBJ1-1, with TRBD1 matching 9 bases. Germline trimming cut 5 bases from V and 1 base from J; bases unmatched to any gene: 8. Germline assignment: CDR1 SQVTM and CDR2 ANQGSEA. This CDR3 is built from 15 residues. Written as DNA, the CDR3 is TGCAGCGTTACCGATACAGGGGGCCGGAACACTGAAGCTTTCTTT. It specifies CSVTDTGGRNTEAFF.

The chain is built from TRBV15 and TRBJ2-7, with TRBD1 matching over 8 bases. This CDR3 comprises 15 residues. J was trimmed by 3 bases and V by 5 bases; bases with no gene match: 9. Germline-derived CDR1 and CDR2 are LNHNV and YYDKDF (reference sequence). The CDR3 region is CATSEAGTGDYEQYF. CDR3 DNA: TGTGCCACCAGCGAGGCAGGGACAGGCGACTACGAGCAGTACTTC. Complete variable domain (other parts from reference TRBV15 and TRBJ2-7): DAMVIQNPRYQVTQFGKPVTLSCSQTLNHNVMYWYQQKSSQAPKLLFHYYDKDFNNEADTPDNFQSRRPNTSFCFLDIRSPGLGDTAMYLCATSEAGTGDYEQYFGPGTRLTVT.

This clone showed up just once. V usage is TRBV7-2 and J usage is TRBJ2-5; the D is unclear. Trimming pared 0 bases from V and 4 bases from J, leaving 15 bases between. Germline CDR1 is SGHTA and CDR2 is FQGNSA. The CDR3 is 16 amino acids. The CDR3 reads CASSLAAAAGRETQYF. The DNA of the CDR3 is TGTGCCAGCAGCTTAGCGGCTGCCGCCGGGCGAGAGACCCAGTACTTC.

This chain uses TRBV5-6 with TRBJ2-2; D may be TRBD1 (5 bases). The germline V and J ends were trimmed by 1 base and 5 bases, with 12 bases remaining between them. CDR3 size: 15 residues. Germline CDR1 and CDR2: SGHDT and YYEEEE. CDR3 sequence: CASSLIGVRTGELFF. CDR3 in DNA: TGTGCCAGCAGCTTGATAGGGGTGAGAACCGGGGAGCTGTTTTTT.

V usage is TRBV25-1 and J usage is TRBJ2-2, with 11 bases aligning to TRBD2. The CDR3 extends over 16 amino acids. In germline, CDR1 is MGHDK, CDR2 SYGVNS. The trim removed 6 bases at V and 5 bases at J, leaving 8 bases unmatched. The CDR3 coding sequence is TGTGCCAGCAGGGAAGAACTAGCGGGGGCAACCGGGGAGCTGTTTTTT. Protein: CASREELAGATGELFF.

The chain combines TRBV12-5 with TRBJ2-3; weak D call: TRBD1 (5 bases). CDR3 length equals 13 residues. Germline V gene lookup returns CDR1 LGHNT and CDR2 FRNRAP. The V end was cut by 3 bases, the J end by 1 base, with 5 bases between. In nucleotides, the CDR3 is TGTGCTAGTGGTTTAGGGGGCACAGATACGCAGTATTTT. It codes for CASGLGGTDTQYF.

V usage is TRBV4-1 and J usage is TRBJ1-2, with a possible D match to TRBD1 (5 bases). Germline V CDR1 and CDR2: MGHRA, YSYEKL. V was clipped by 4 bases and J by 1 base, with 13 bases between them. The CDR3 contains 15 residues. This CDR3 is CASSPKDTLNYGYTF. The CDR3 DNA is TGCGCCAGCAGCCCAAAGGACACCCTTAACTATGGCTACACCTTC.

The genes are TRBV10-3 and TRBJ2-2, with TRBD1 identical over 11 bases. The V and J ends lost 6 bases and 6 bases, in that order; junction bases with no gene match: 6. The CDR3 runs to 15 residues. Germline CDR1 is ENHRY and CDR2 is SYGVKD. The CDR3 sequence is CAISAPGQGAGELFF. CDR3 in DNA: TGTGCCATCAGCGCGCCGGGACAGGGGGCCGGGGAGCTGTTTTTT.

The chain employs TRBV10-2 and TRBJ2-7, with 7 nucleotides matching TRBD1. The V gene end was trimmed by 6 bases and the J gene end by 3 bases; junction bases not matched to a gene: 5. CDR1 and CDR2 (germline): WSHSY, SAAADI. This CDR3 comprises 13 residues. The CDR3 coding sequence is TGCGCCAGCAGAAGAACAGGGGTCTACGAGCAGTACTTC. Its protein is CASRRTGVYEQYF.

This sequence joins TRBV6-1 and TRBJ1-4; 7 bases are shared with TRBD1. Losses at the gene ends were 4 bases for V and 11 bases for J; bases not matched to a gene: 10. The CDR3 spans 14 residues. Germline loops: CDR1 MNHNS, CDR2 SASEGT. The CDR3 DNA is TGTGCCAGCAGTGCCGAGGGGGCCGCGACGAAACTGTTTTTT. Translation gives CASSAEGAATKLFF.

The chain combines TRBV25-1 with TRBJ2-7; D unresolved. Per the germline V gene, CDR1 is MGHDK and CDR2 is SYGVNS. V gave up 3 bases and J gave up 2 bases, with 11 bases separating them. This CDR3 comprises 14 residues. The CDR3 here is CASSEPGRTYEQYF. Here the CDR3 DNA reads TGTGCCAGCAGTGAGCCCGGACGGACCTACGAGCAGTACTTC.

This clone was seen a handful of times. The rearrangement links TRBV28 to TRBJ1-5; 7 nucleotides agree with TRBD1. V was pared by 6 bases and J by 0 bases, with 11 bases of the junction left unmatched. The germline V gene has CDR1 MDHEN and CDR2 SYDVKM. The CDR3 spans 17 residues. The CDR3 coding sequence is TGTGCCAGCAGACCTACCGGGACAGATTATAGCAATCAGCCCCAGCATTTT. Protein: CASRPTGTDYSNQPQHF.

CDR3 in amino acids: CASSQAQGQGAGAFF. The CDR3 region has the DNA TGCGCCAGCAGCCAAGCGCAAGGACAGGGGGCGGGAGCTTTCTTT. V is TRBV4-1 and J is TRBJ1-1; 11 bases map to TRBD1. The CDR3 is 15 residues long. The V gene end was trimmed by 1 base and the J gene end by 10 bases; junction bases not matched to a gene: 8. CDR1 is MGHRA, CDR2 YSYEKL, per germline.

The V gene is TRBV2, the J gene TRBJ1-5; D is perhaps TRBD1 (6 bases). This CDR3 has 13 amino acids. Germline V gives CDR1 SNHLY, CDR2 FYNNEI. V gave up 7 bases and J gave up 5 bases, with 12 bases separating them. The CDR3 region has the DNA TGTGCCAGCAATCGACAGGACGATCAGCCCCAGCATTTT. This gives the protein CASNRQDDQPQHF.

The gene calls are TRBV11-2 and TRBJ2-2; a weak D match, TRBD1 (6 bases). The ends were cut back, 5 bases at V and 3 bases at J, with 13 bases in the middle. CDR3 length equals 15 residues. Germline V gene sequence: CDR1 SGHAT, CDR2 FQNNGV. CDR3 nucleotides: TGTGCCAGCAGCCACGGACAGTCAGACACCGGGGAGCTGTTTTTT. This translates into CASSHGQSDTGELFF.

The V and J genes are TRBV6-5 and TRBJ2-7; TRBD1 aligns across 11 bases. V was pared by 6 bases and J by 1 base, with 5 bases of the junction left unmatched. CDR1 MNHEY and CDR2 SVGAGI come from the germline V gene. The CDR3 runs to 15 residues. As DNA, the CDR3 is TGTGCCAGCAGGGTGGACAGGGGGCTTTCCTACGAGCAGTACTTC. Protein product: CASRVDRGLSYEQYF.

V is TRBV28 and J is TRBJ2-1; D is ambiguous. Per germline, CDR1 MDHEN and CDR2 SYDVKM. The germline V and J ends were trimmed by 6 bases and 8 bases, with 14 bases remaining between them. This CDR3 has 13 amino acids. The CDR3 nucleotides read TGTGCCAGCAGCATATCTAGTTACGATGAGCAGTTCTTC. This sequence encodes CASSISSYDEQFF. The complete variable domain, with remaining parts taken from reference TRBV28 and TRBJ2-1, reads DVKVTQSSRYLVKRTGEKVFLECVQDMDHENMFWYRQDPGLGLRLIYFSYDVKMKEKGDIPEGYSVSREKKERFSLILESASTNQTSMYLCASSISSYDEQFFGPGTRLTVL.

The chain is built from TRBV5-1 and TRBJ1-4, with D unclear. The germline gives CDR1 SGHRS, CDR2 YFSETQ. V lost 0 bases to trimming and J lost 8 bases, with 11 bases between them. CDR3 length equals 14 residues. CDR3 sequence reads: CASSLAGRSEKLFF. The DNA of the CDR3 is TGCGCCAGCAGCTTGGCGGGAAGGAGCGAAAAACTGTTTTTT.

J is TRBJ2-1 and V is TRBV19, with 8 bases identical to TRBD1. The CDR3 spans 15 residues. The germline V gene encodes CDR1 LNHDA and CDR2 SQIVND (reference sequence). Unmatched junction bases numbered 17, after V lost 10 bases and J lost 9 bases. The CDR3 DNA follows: TGTGCCACCTCAGACCAGGGGGCGTTAGGCAGTGAGCAGTTCTTC. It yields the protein CATSDQGALGSEQFF. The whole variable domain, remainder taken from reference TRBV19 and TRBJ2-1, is DGGITQSPKYLFRKEGQNVTLSCEQNLNHDAMYWYRQDPGQGLRLIYYSQIVNDFQKGDIAEGYSVSREKKESFPLTVTSAQKNPTAFYLCATSDQGALGSEQFFGPGTRLTVL.